Presented here are 5 T cell receptor beta chains from one specimen sequenced in a study of T cell repertoires in cytomegalovirus infection. For these receptors, no antigen is known. TCRdb ran MiXCR on the reads and lists one entry per CDR3 protein. This repertoire shows some 700,000 distinct CDR3 sequences, about 33% found once; its top ten account for around a sixth. The input for sequencing was cultured PBMCs, taken from culture after CMV antigen stimulation. The source is a human donor in good health (CMV status not recorded). Some clones in this sample may be carry-over from other donors' samples.

The rearrangement uses TRBV10-1 and TRBJ2-3, with no clear D. The CDR3 runs to 16 residues. V lost 0 bases and J 4 bases, leaving 14 bases between the germline ends. The germline V gene has CDR1 WNHNN and CDR2 SYGVQD (reference sequence). CDR3 in DNA: TGCGCCAGCAGTGAGTCGAGGCCCGGACCACCAGATACGCAGTATTTT. This encodes CASSESRPGPPDTQYF.

The rearrangement links TRBV7-4 to TRBJ2-1, with 11 bases that match TRBD2. CDR3 length equals 16 residues. With V trimmed by 4 bases and J by 7 bases, 9 bases remained unmatched. Per germline, CDR1 SGHVT and CDR2 SQSDAQ. CDR3 sequence: CASSSRGLAETNEQFF. For the CDR3, the DNA is TGTGCCAGCAGCTCCAGGGGACTAGCGGAGACGAATGAGCAGTTCTTC.

This clonotype turned up a few times. The CDR3 sequence: CASSNQGNTEAFF. In DNA, the CDR3 is TGTGCCAGCAGCAATCAGGGAAACACTGAAGCTTTCTTT. This sequence joins TRBV7-6 and TRBJ1-1, with D possibly being TRBD1 (5 bases). The length of the CDR3 is 13 residues. Trimming took off 5 bases at V and 2 bases at J, with 9 bases between the two ends. From germline, CDR1 is SGHVS and CDR2 FNYEAQ.

V usage is TRBV19 and J usage is TRBJ2-7; 7 positions match TRBD2. The CDR3 extends over 15 amino acids. Losses at the gene ends were 3 bases for V and 5 bases for J; bases not matched to a gene: 10. Germline V gene data show CDR1 as LNHDA and CDR2 as SQIVND (reference sequence). This CDR3 is CASSIGAGVRNEQYF. CDR3 in DNA: TGTGCCAGTAGTATTGGGGCGGGGGTTAGAAACGAGCAGTACTTC.

This clonotype has only one observation. The chain's CDR3 is CASRSDRVTDTQYF. The CDR3 DNA reads as TGTGCCAGCAGATCCGACAGGGTCACAGATACGCAGTATTTT. The gene calls are TRBV6-5 and TRBJ2-3; 7 nucleotides agree with TRBD1. V gave up 6 bases and J gave up 2 bases; unmatched junction bases: 5. The germline V gene has CDR1 MNHEY and CDR2 SVGAGI. This CDR3 is built from 14 residues.